The clone carrying this T cell receptor (beta chain) showed up just once. Antigen unknown. Germline CDR1 is DFQATT and CDR2 is SNEGSKA (reference sequence). Trimming removed 1 base from V and 7 bases from J, with 1 base in between. This CDR3 is built from 10 residues. The data were taken from a study of OX40 agonist ivuxolimab in advanced cancers. The repertoire was sequenced with immunoSEQ multiplex PCR; TCRdb's copy has only in-frame clones and lacks some. The repertoire consists of over 70,000 clones, with more than 80% occurring once and the leading ten covering around 7.4%. Study findings and constraints: At 0.1 to 3.0 mg/kg, CD4+ and CD8+ blood T cells expanded clonally by week 6.

The sequences come from CD4+ or CD8+ T cells sorted from blood, collected in a trial of the OX40 agonist ivuxolimab. V and J are TRBV20-1 and TRBJ1-4; D unclear. The receptor was derived from an adult with an advanced solid tumor such as melanoma, head and neck, liver or kidney cancer. CDR3 nucleotide sequence: TGCAGTGCTAGAGGTGAAAAACTGTTTTTT. Its translation: CSARGEKLFF.